This T cell receptor beta chain was captured by sequencing in a study of T-cell memory formation after mild COVID-19 (dated by TCRdb to about 2021). With regard to the full study: TCR sequence clusters from the two donors were found to be largely donor specific. Two young, previously healthy adult volunteers made up the cohort, one male and one female. In a couple of donors, T-cell clones that expanded and contracted after mild COVID-19 were followed by sequencing TCRalpha and TCRbeta repertoires longitudinally.

This clonotype was observed a few times. There is no known antigen for this receptor. No qualities accompany the bases; no much larger clone lies one base away. What the study reported, not specific to this receptor: From day 15 to 85, contracting clones showed balanced CD4/CD8 phenotypes, whereas a second wave of clones that expanded from day 15 to 37 leaned towards CD4+. SARS-CoV-2 specificity of the second-wave clones peaking on day 37 was not confirmed. The study included only a couple of mild cases, and larger cohorts that include severe cases with pre-infection samples were judged to be necessary. Contracting CD4+ clones were found mainly in CM and EM memory subsets, while CD8+ clones were enriched in EMRA. Some responding clones were found in pre-infection memory, which suggests that pre-existing cross-reactive memory T cells took part in the SARS-CoV-2 response.

Ficoll-Paque density gradient centrifugation was the method used to isolate PBMCs. V is pared back by 4 bases and J by 5 bases, with 17 bases lying between the germline termini. As encoded in the germline V gene (reference sequence), CDR1 is SEHNR while CDR2 is FQNEAQ. The CDR3, cysteine through phenylalanine, is 15 amino acids long. Only the CDR3 DNA is retained, 45 bases long and in frame from the first base. Sequencer: Illumina NovaSeq 6000. TCRalpha and TCRbeta cDNA libraries were built by 5'RACE with constant-segment primers, adding sample barcodes and unique molecular identifiers. Trizol reagent was used to extract RNA from every sample. Libraries were amplified in two PCR steps, with a second sample barcode and Illumina TruSeq adapters added in the second step. Libraries were sequenced on an Illumina NovaSeq with 2 x 150 bp paired-end reads. The authors processed their data as follows. With migec v1.2.7, reads were demultiplexed and then collapsed into UMI-guided consensus sequences. With mixcr v2.1.11, UMI consensuses were aligned to TRA and TRB V and J templates and assembled into clonotypes. Clonotypes were classified as expanded or contracted when called significant by both edgeR and NoisET, with noise models trained on biological replicates. edgeR calls used a false discovery rate-adjusted p below 0.01 and a log2 fold-change threshold of 1. As an exploratory analysis of dynamics, PCA with hierarchical clustering was applied to max-normalized trajectories of the 1000 most abundant clonotypes. Separately sequenced CD4+ and CD8+ repertoires were used to assign the CD4 or CD8 phenotype of responding clones. Starting from the raw public reads, TCRdb applied fastp trimming at Q25, assembled clones with MiXCR and retained in-frame beta chains. Every entry covers one CDR3 protein and lists the most common genes and DNA from its rows. The V and J calls come from TCRdb's annotation, not from the publication. This sample comprises 100,000 to 120,000 distinct CDR3 sequences, approximately 21% of them detected only once. Roughly two fifths of the sample is in the top ten clones.

This TCR came from a man between 18 and 29 years old who had mild COVID-19 (a few samples of this study predate the infection). The sample titles of this study are shuffled in the database, so cell type and time point are left out; the donor was told from shared clones. Rearrangement joined TRBV7-9 to TRBJ2-5, with a weak D call of TRBD1 (6 bases match). The material sequenced was PBMCs or a T cell subset sorted from them (not recorded which). The CDR3 protein: CASSSTGSPGETQYF. The DNA is as follows: TGTGCCAGCAGCTCAACAGGGAGCCCAGGCGAGACCCAGTACTTC.